These 5 T cell receptor beta chains originate from one sample sequenced in a study of CD8 T cells in ankylosing spondylitis. Study-wide results and caveats: Within ankylosing spondylitis blood, a TCR beta motif made up of seven or eight highly homologous variants appeared to be characteristic.

One entry per CDR3 protein, called by TCRdb with MiXCR from the 5' RACE reads. The table lists almost 400,000 distinct CDR3 sequences, 20% to 25% of them singletons, with 16% in the top ten. No antigen has been assigned to these receptors. The material sequenced was blood, either unsorted or a sorted T cell fraction (not recorded which). The receptors come from a male donor with ankylosing spondylitis.

This clonotype was detected a few times. The chain is built from TRBV7-2 and TRBJ1-1; 9 bases align to TRBD1. CDR1 is SGHTA, CDR2 FQGNSA, per germline. The CDR3 length is 16 residues. Trimming cost V 5 bases and J 7 bases; bases outside gene matches: 14. The CDR3 reads CASSKSLTQGADEAFF. The CDR3 region has the DNA TGTGCCAGCAGCAAGTCCTTAACACAGGGGGCGGATGAAGCTTTCTTT.

The rearrangement links TRBV25-1 to TRBJ2-3, with 9 bases that match TRBD2. With V trimmed by 0 bases and J by 2 bases, 6 bases remained unmatched. Germline loops: CDR1 MGHDK, CDR2 SYGVNS. The CDR3 covers 17 residues. CDR3 amino acids: CASSEYQASGTTDTQYF. CDR3 nucleotides: TGTGCCAGCAGTGAATATCAGGCTAGCGGGACCACAGATACGCAGTATTTT.

The chain links TRBV20-1 to TRBJ2-1, with D uncertain. Deletions cut 6 bases from V and 4 bases from J, with 10 bases between. The CDR3 loop spans 12 amino acids. Germline loops: CDR1 DFQATT, CDR2 SNEGSKA (reference sequence). CDR3 in DNA: TGCAGTGCGAGAAGGCGTTACAATGAGCAGTTCTTC. Its translation is CSARRRYNEQFF.

This chain connects TRBV12-3 or TRBV12-4 to TRBJ1-1; TRBD1 is a possible D gene (5 bases). The CDR3 consists of 14 residues. V was clipped by 5 bases and J by 7 bases, with 17 bases between them. Written as DNA, the CDR3 is TGTGCCAGCAGTAGCCAACAGGTCGTCGTTGAAGCTTTCTTT. It is translated as CASSSQQVVVEAFF.

This rearrangement joins TRBV28 to TRBJ2-3; D might be TRBD2 (6 bases). V lost 2 bases, J lost 8 bases, and 23 bases lay in between. This CDR3 contains 17 residues. Germline V lookup: CDR1 MDHEN, CDR2 SYDVKM. This CDR3 reads CASSLLTNGGRGGTQYF. The CDR3 DNA sequence: TGTGCCAGCAGTTTACTAACCAACGGGGGTCGGGGAGGTACGCAGTATTTT.